The T cell receptor (beta chain) described here comes from a study of T cell responses to AZD1222 COVID-19 vaccine. Some clones are missing from TCRdb's copy, which holds only in-frame ones; the method was immunoSEQ multiplex PCR. The sample holds fewer than 200,000 clones, 90% seen once. With respect to this clone: What it recognizes is unknown.

Study-wide points: Spike-specific TCRs gained breadth and depth after people received two AZD1222 doses. Regions 160-218 and 743-854 dominated among vaccine-associated CD4 TCRs spanning spike.

The clonotype comes from an adult in good health. Sequencing was performed on peripheral blood, taken on day 0 of AZD1222 vaccination.

CDR3 sequence reads: CASSQDMVGSQPQHF. The DNA for the CDR3 is TGTGCCAGCAGCCAAGATATGGTAGGGTCTCAGCCCCAGCATTTT. The chain employs TRBV3-1 (or the pseudogene TRBV3-2) and TRBJ1-5; D gene ambiguous. Germline lookup yields CDR1 LGHDT and CDR2 YNNKEL (reference sequence). V dropped 0 bases and J dropped 6 bases, with 12 bases sitting between them. This CDR3 spans 15 amino acids.